This TCR beta chain was sequenced for a study of cytomegalovirus exposure and HLA in healthy donors. Both 60 Vbeta primers and 13 Jbeta primers went into the PCR. Sequencing was performed with immunoSEQ multiplex PCR; in TCRdb, only in-frame clones are kept and a portion is missing. The sample consists of fewer than 250,000 clones, almost 75% of them appearing once. Trimming pared 7 bases from V and 8 bases from J, leaving 8 bases between. Germline CDR1 MNHEY, CDR2 SVGAGI. This CDR3 is 11 amino acids long. The origin of this receptor is a woman aged 25 to 39 in good health and CMV-seropositive. This chain joins TRBV6-5 and TRBJ2-2; D gene ambiguous. Input material: PBMCs. The chain's CDR3 is CASTIGGELFF. In DNA, the CDR3 is TGTGCCAGCACGATCGGGGGGGAGCTGTTTTTT.